The 8 T cell receptor beta chains below all came from one sample that was sequenced in a study of T cell clones after liver transplantation. The method was immunoSEQ multiplex PCR; TCRdb's version includes in-frame clones alone and lacks a portion of them. The sample holds 70,000 to 80,000 clones; under 95% are singletons and the top ten take under 3.5%. Here the sequenced sample was CD4+ T cells from blood, taken before liver transplant. The origin of the receptors is a human donor who received a liver transplant.

The genes are TRBV11-3 and TRBJ2-7; 8 bases map to TRBD1. The junction had 8 bases not matched to a gene; V was cut back by 4 bases and J by 6 bases. The CDR3 covers 14 residues. Germline V gives CDR1 SGHNT, CDR2 YENEEA. This CDR3 reads CASSSQGALGEQYF. In DNA form, the CDR3 reads TGTGCCAGCAGCTCCCAGGGGGCGCTTGGCGAGCAGTACTTC.

The CDR3 loop is CSVLWSNTEAFF. CDR3 nucleotide sequence: TGCAGCGTTCTCTGGTCGAACACTGAAGCTTTCTTT. The V call is TRBV29-1, the J call TRBJ1-1; D is unresolved. The CDR3 consists of 12 residues. Trimming removed 5 bases from V and 1 base from J, with 8 bases in between. Germline V CDR1 and CDR2: SQVTM, ANQGSEA.

The V gene is TRBV2, the J gene TRBJ2-1; 7 bases map to TRBD2. V gave up 0 bases and J gave up 0 bases; unmatched junction bases: 2. The CDR3 contains 16 residues. Looked up from germline, CDR1 is SNHLY and CDR2 is FYNNEI. The CDR3 protein is CASSEARGVSYNEQFF. In nucleotides, the CDR3 is TGTGCCAGCAGTGAAGCTCGGGGGGTCTCCTACAATGAGCAGTTCTTC.

The CDR3 loop reads CASSLSGGPNTEAFF. In DNA, the CDR3 is TGTGCCAGCAGCTTAAGCGGGGGCCCGAACACTGAAGCTTTCTTT. The chain joins TRBV7-8 to TRBJ1-1; weak D call: TRBD1 (6 bases). From germline, CDR1 is SGHVS and CDR2 FQNEAQ. The CDR3 totals 15 residues. The ends were cut back, 2 bases at V and 1 base at J, with 11 bases in the middle.

The chain links TRBV19 to TRBJ2-7; D possibly corresponds to TRBD2 (5 bases). The CDR3 extends over 12 amino acids. Germline CDR1 reads LNHDA; CDR2 reads SQIVND (reference sequence). V lost 4 bases to trimming and J lost 8 bases, with 12 bases between them. CDR3 sequence (DNA): TGTGCCAGTAGTACCGGGGTCGAAAAGCAGTACTTC. It codes for CASSTGVEKQYF.

The chain has TRBV11-3 and TRBJ1-1; 11 bases fit TRBD1. V lost 7 bases to trimming and J lost 5 bases; unmatched junction nucleotides: 3. CDR1 and CDR2 from the germline V gene are SGHNT and YENEEA. This CDR3 spans 13 amino acids. CDR3 nucleotides: TGTGCCAGCACCGGACAGGGGGCGACTGAAGCTTTCTTT. It translates to CASTGQGATEAFF.

In DNA form, the CDR3 reads TGTGCCAGCAGCTTGGACCTGGACAGGCAAGAGCAGTTCTTC. Translation: CASSLDLDRQEQFF. V usage is TRBV5-6 and J usage is TRBJ2-1; TRBD1 matches at 7 bases. The V and J ends lost 0 bases and 10 bases, in that order; junction bases with no gene match: 7. Germline assignment: CDR1 SGHDT and CDR2 YYEEEE. The CDR3 is made up of 14 amino acids.

For the CDR3, the DNA is TGCGCCAGCAGCCAAGAAAGCAGGGGGCTGGAGACCCAGTACTTC. This sequence encodes CASSQESRGLETQYF. This chain uses TRBV4-1 with TRBJ2-5; the match to TRBD1 covers 8 bases. In germline, CDR1 is MGHRA, CDR2 YSYEKL. The CDR3 loop spans 15 amino acids. V dropped 0 bases and J dropped 5; count of bases not matched to a gene: 5.